Following are 5 T cell receptor beta chains from one sample sequenced in a study of blood T cell repertoires in COVID-19. Data came from immunoSEQ multiplex PCR; TCRdb stores just in-frame clones and leaves some out. The table records 180,000 or so clones, 65% to 90% of them present only once. The sequencing sample was made of peripheral blood. All receptors derive from a man in his sixties with acute or convalescent COVID-19.

The chain's CDR3 is CSAKNRPSTDTQYF. The CDR3 DNA is TGCAGCGCGAAGAACAGGCCTAGCACAGATACGCAGTATTTT. This chain uses TRBV29-1 with TRBJ2-3, with D possibly being TRBD1 (5 bases). V was trimmed by 7 bases and J by 0 bases, leaving 14 bases between them. The CDR3 is 14 amino acids. Germline V gives CDR1 SQVTM, CDR2 ANQGSEA.

The chain recombines TRBV5-4 with TRBJ2-7, with 14 bases identical to TRBD2. The CDR3 loop spans 15 amino acids. The germline V gene encodes CDR1 SGHNT and CDR2 YYREEE (reference sequence). V lost 2 bases, J lost 4 bases, and 2 bases stayed unmatched. This CDR3 is CASSFGTSGSYEQYF. In DNA, the CDR3 is TGTGCCAGCAGCTTCGGGACTAGCGGGAGTTACGAGCAGTACTTC.

This clone was seen a handful of times. The V call is TRBV29-1, the J call TRBJ2-3; 10 nucleotides match TRBD1. The length of the CDR3 is 13 residues. With 4 bases clipped from V and 5 bases from J, the junction kept 3 bases outside the gene matches. Germline-derived CDR1 and CDR2 are SQVTM and ANQGSEA. This chain's CDR3 is CSVGQGAGDTQYF. DNA for the CDR3: TGCAGCGTTGGACAGGGGGCGGGAGATACGCAGTATTTT.

J is TRBJ2-3 and V is TRBV10-3; a possible D gene is TRBD2 (5 bases). The CDR3 is 15 residues long. Germline V gives CDR1 ENHRY, CDR2 SYGVKD. With 8 bases removed from V and 5 bases from J, the gap between germline ends came to 20 bases. In DNA, the CDR3 is TGTGCCATCGGATCCGGACGGGATTTAGGAGATACGCAGTATTTT. It is translated as CAIGSGRDLGDTQYF.

The chain couples TRBV5-1 to TRBJ1-2; D not resolved. This CDR3 contains 12 residues. The V gene's germline CDR1 is SGHRS and CDR2 YFSETQ. The V gene lost 7 bases and the J gene lost 6 bases, with 13 bases spanning the gap. The CDR3 loop reads CASWSWRDGYTF. The CDR3 DNA follows: TGCGCCAGCTGGTCTTGGAGGGATGGCTACACCTTC.